This T cell receptor beta chain was retrieved from a study of blood T cell repertoires in COVID-19. Study in general: Collection of acute and convalescent COVID-19 samples took place in the United States, Italy and Spain. Sources were T cells, B-cell-depleted T cells, or PBMCs; the material itself was cDNA or gDNA.

CDR1 is KGHSH, CDR2 LQKENI, per germline. There are 15 residues in the CDR3. V was shortened by 3 bases and J by 1 base, with 10 bases between the two germline ends. Authors' processing steps: Amplifying reference gene primers gave estimates of nucleated cell counts. Here immunoSEQ multiplex PCR was the method, and the copy in TCRdb shows in-frame clones only, minus some. That table gives V, J and clone size, and the DNA gave D and trimming. The sample includes about 75,000 clones, about four fifths of them seen just once. The chain recombines TRBV18 with TRBJ1-5; D gene uncertain. Input material: peripheral blood. This receptor was identified in a woman aged 80 or over with active or convalescent COVID-19. The CDR3 nucleotides are TGTGCCAGCTCACCCTCCGGAGGGAGCAATCAGCCCCAGCATTTT. Its translation is CASSPSGGSNQPQHF.